This TCR beta chain derives from a study of T cells after posttransplantation cyclophosphamide. Cyclophosphamide on days +3 and +4 followed busulfan-fludarabine conditioning and a marrow graft. Method: immunoSEQ multiplex PCR; TCRdb's copy keeps in-frame clones and lacks some. The data contain fewer than 12,000 clones, about 82% of them singletons. The CDR3 spans 15 residues. Germline-derived CDR1 and CDR2 are LNHDA and SQIVND (reference sequence). The V gene lost 1 base and the J gene lost 5 bases, with 11 bases spanning the gap. The chain employs TRBV19 and TRBJ1-4, with D perhaps TRBD1 (6 bases). The starting material was PBMCs, obtained after allogeneic stem cell transplant with posttransplant cyclophosphamide. The source of this sequence is a female patient aged 50 to 65 who received an allogeneic stem cell transplant from a related donor, was CMV-positive, and had no GVHD. Among the T cells, some may be from the graft donor. The CDR3, as DNA: TGTGCCAGTAGTATAGCTGGGACACGGAATGAAAAACTGTTTTTT. It is translated as CASSIAGTRNEKLFF.